A single sample gave rise to the 21 T cell receptor beta chains below, sequenced in a study of shared clonotypes between healthy human individuals. Assay used: immunoSEQ multiplex PCR; TCRdb lists only in-frame clones, some missing. The table has 650,000 to 800,000 clones, around 90% seen once. CD45RO-negative CD8 cells positively selected for CCR7 made up the naive population, which excluded terminally differentiated effector memory CD45RA+ cells. Sequencing was done on a sample of naive CD8+ T cells sorted from blood. Receptors were obtained from a man aged 25-45 years in good health.

This chain connects TRBV4-3 to TRBJ2-1; 8 nucleotides line up with TRBD2. Trimming cost V 4 bases and J 4 bases; bases outside gene matches: 12. CDR3 length: 17 residues. Germline lookup yields CDR1 LGHNA and CDR2 YSLEER. CDR3 in DNA: TGCGCCAGCAGCCCTTCTCCGCGGGGACTAGTGTACAATGAGCAGTTCTTC. Residues: CASSPSPRGLVYNEQFF.

The rearrangement links TRBV19 to TRBJ1-2; maybe TRBD1 (6 bases). CDR3 length: 13 residues. Looked up from germline, CDR1 is LNHDA and CDR2 is SQIVND (reference sequence). Deletions cut 4 bases from V and 6 bases from J, with 12 bases between. The CDR3 region is CASSTSGVNGYTF. In DNA, the CDR3 is TGTGCCAGTAGTACCTCAGGGGTCAATGGCTACACCTTC.

J is TRBJ2-7 and V is TRBV28; 8 bases match TRBD1. This CDR3 contains 14 residues. V lost 5 bases to trimming and J lost 5 bases; unmatched junction nucleotides: 8. Germline V CDR1 and CDR2: MDHEN, SYDVKM. CDR3 loop: CASSLGGQGHEQYF. The DNA for the CDR3 is TGTGCCAGCAGTCTAGGCGGACAGGGTCACGAGCAGTACTTC.

This chain uses TRBV2 with TRBJ2-5, with D perhaps assigned TRBD1 or TRBD2 (5 bases each). The CDR3 sequence is 15 residues long. The V gene's germline CDR1 is SNHLY and CDR2 FYNNEI. The ends were cut back, 6 bases at V and 9 bases at J, with 23 bases in the middle. The CDR3 DNA follows: TGTGCCAGCAGGGCCGAGCGGACACCCAGGCGACCCCAGTACTTC. Its protein product is CASRAERTPRRPQYF. Combining the CDR3 with reference TRBV2 and TRBJ2-5 gives the whole variable domain EPEVTQTPSHQVTQMGQEVILRCVPISNHLYFYWYRQILGQKVEFLVSFYNNEISEKSEIFDDQFSVERPDGSNFTLKIRSTKLEDSAMYFCASRAERTPRRPQYFGPGTRLLVL.

This clone was detected only a few times. The V and J genes are TRBV19 and TRBJ2-7, with TRBD2 as a possible D gene (6 bases). V lost 3 bases and J 4 bases, leaving 13 bases between the germline ends. CDR3 length: 14 residues. Germline CDR1 and CDR2: LNHDA and SQIVND (reference sequence). The CDR3 loop is CASSIGGIGYEQYF. The DNA for the CDR3 is TGTGCCAGTAGTATTGGCGGGATTGGATACGAGCAGTACTTC.

The chain carries TRBV27 and TRBJ2-3; no definite D call. CDR1 and CDR2 (germline): MNHEY, SMNVEV (reference sequence). The V end was cut by 0 bases, the J end by 4 bases, with 5 bases between. The CDR3 loop spans 13 amino acids. The CDR3 region has the DNA TGTGCCAGCAGTTTATCAGGATCAGATACGCAGTATTTT. It specifies CASSLSGSDTQYF.

The CDR3 DNA sequence: TGTGCCAGCAGCGCCGGCTTAACCAACACCGGGGAGCTGTTTTTT. Translated: CASSAGLTNTGELFF. The genes are TRBV7-9 and TRBJ2-2; no definite D call. The V and J ends lost 5 bases and 2 bases respectively, with 12 bases between them. CDR1 and CDR2 from the germline V gene are SEHNR and FQNEAQ (reference sequence). This CDR3 has 15 amino acids.

This sequence joins TRBV6-6 and TRBJ2-3; D is unclear. With 6 bases removed from V and 2 bases from J, the gap between germline ends came to 15 bases. The CDR3 extends over 15 amino acids. Germline CDR1 reads MNHNY; CDR2 reads SVGAGI (reference sequence). The chain's CDR3 is CASSPLGSSTDTQYF. The CDR3 nucleotides read TGTGCCAGCAGCCCCCTCGGCAGTTCCACAGATACGCAGTATTTT.

The chain joins TRBV9 to TRBJ1-3; D call uncertain. V was pared by 4 bases and J by 3 bases, with 14 bases between. CDR3 length: 15 residues. Germline CDR1 is SGDLS and CDR2 is YYNGEE. CDR3 residues: CASSPSGSSGNTIYF. CDR3 nucleotide sequence: TGTGCCAGCAGCCCGTCGGGTTCGAGTGGAAACACCATATATTTT.

This rearrangement joins TRBV30 to TRBJ2-7, with 9 bases that match TRBD1. V lost 5 bases to trimming and J lost 6 bases; unmatched junction nucleotides: 11. CDR3 length equals 14 residues. Germline V lookup: CDR1 GTSNPN, CDR2 SVGIG (reference sequence). The CDR3 sequence is CAWAPGQGPFEQYF. In DNA form, the CDR3 reads TGTGCCTGGGCTCCGGGACAGGGACCATTCGAGCAGTACTTC.

On this clone: Different DNA sequences within this sample yield the same CDR3. This chain uses TRBV5-1 with TRBJ2-3; TRBD1 agrees at 7 bases. This CDR3 comprises 14 residues. The trim removed 2 bases at V and 1 base at J, leaving 1 base unmatched. Germline assignment: CDR1 SGHRS and CDR2 YFSETQ. DNA of the CDR3: TGCGCCAGCAGCTTAGGGACAGGCACAGATACGCAGTATTTT. It is translated as CASSLGTGTDTQYF.

The chain carries TRBV5-4 and TRBJ2-1, with 10 bases identical to TRBD2. Looked up from germline, CDR1 is SGHNT and CDR2 is YYREEE (reference sequence). The CDR3 length is 15 residues. The junction had 9 bases not matched to a gene; V was cut back by 4 bases and J by 8 bases. The CDR3 loop is CASSRSGRASYEQFF. Written as DNA, the CDR3 is TGTGCCAGCAGCAGAAGCGGGAGGGCCTCATATGAGCAGTTCTTC.

V is TRBV2 and J is TRBJ1-4; D is ambiguous. The ends were cut back, 6 bases at V and 0 bases at J, with 20 bases in the middle. CDR1 is SNHLY and CDR2 is FYNNEI in the germline V gene. There are 18 residues in the CDR3. The CDR3 loop is CASSENPLFPATNEKLFF. The CDR3 DNA reads as TGTGCCAGCAGCGAAAACCCGCTATTTCCCGCAACTAATGAAAAACTGTTTTTT.

The chain combines TRBV27 with TRBJ2-3; D tentatively reads TRBD1 or TRBD2 (5 bases each). The CDR3 length is 13 residues. In germline, CDR1 is MNHEY, CDR2 SMNVEV (reference sequence). Trimming shortened V by 9 bases and J by 2 bases, and 12 bases separated the two germline ends. The CDR3 loop is CASTGTYTDTQYF. CDR3 in DNA: TGTGCCAGTACCGGGACCTACACAGATACGCAGTATTTT.

This rearrangement joins TRBV7-9 to TRBJ2-7, with 8 bases that match TRBD2. The V segment lost 5 bases and the J segment 2 bases; nucleotides outside the gene matches: 5. CDR3 length equals 14 residues. Per germline, CDR1 SEHNR and CDR2 FQNEAQ (reference sequence). Written as DNA, the CDR3 is TGTGCCAGCAGCCCCGGGGGGGCTGCCTACGAGCAGTACTTC. It encodes CASSPGGAAYEQYF.

This chain connects TRBV7-3 to TRBJ2-7; tentative D call: TRBD1 (6 bases). The V gene's germline CDR1 is SGHTA and CDR2 FQGTGA. CDR3 length: 16 residues. Trimming took 9 bases from V and 0 from J, leaving 21 bases between them. The CDR3: CARRQYRGQLSYEQYF. The CDR3, as DNA: TGTGCCAGGCGCCAGTACCGTGGACAGCTCTCCTACGAGCAGTACTTC. Based on the CDR3 plus reference TRBV7-3 and TRBJ2-7, the full variable domain is GAGVSQTPSNKVTEKGKYVELRCDPISGHTALYWYRQSLGQGPEFLIYFQGTGAADDSGLPNDRFFAVRPEGSVSTLKIQRTERGDSAVYLCARRQYRGQLSYEQYFGPGTRLTVT.

The V gene is TRBV7-6, the J gene TRBJ2-1, with TRBD2 matching 12 bases. The CDR3 loop spans 21 amino acids. Germline V gene sequence: CDR1 SGHVS, CDR2 FNYEAQ. V was pared by 5 bases and J by 3 bases, with 20 bases of the junction left unmatched. The CDR3 reads CASSPHGGLAGGDENYNEQFF. The CDR3 coding sequence is TGTGCCAGCAGCCCTCATGGTGGGCTAGCGGGAGGGGATGAGAACTACAATGAGCAGTTCTTC.

The chain is built from TRBV6-1 and TRBJ2-7; TRBD2 agrees at 12 bases. J was trimmed by 4 bases and V by 2 bases; bases with no gene match: 6. The CDR3 loop spans 16 amino acids. Germline-derived CDR1 and CDR2 are MNHNS and SASEGT. CDR3 loop: CASSEKGTSGPYEQYF. The CDR3 DNA sequence: TGTGCCAGCAGTGAAAAGGGGACTAGCGGGCCGTACGAGCAGTACTTC.

The CDR3 reads CASTSGTGGGETQYF. The CDR3 bases are TGTGCCAGCACTTCCGGGACAGGGGGAGGAGAGACCCAGTACTTC. The chain has TRBV2 and TRBJ2-5; 11 nucleotides agree with TRBD1. The V segment lost 7 bases and the J segment 4 bases; nucleotides outside the gene matches: 8. The germline V gene has CDR1 SNHLY and CDR2 FYNNEI. This CDR3 has 15 amino acids. Full variable domain (missing parts from reference TRBV2 and TRBJ2-5): EPEVTQTPSHQVTQMGQEVILRCVPISNHLYFYWYRQILGQKVEFLVSFYNNEISEKSEIFDDQFSVERPDGSNFTLKIRSTKLEDSAMYFCASTSGTGGGETQYFGPGTRLLVL.

The rearrangement links TRBV7-2 to TRBJ1-3; D ambiguous. Germline lookup yields CDR1 SGHTA and CDR2 FQGNSA. V lost 6 bases and J lost 0, with 9 bases in between. There are 14 residues in the CDR3. Here the CDR3 reads CASREGSSGNTIYF. The CDR3 bases are TGTGCCAGCAGGGAGGGTTCCTCTGGAAACACCATATATTTT.

This clone was detected only once. The chain recombines TRBV7-9 with TRBJ2-2; 7 nucleotides agree with TRBD2. Germline lookup yields CDR1 SEHNR and CDR2 FQNEAQ (reference sequence). This CDR3 comprises 16 residues. V gave up 1 base and J gave up 5 bases; unmatched junction bases: 7. The CDR3 protein is CASSLEGLAETGELFF. The CDR3 nucleotides are TGTGCCAGCAGCTTAGAAGGGCTAGCGGAGACCGGGGAGCTGTTTTTT.